The 14 T cell receptor beta chains below were found in one sample sequenced in a study of CD8+CD57+ T cells in acquired aplastic anemia. Genomic DNA constituted the template upon which TCR beta VDJ and CDR3 profiling was performed. TCRdb recomputed calls from the reads with MiXCR, one row per CDR3 protein. The sample has 350,000 to 450,000 distinct CDR3 sequences; approximately 70% are singletons. Sequenced material: sorted CD4+, CD8+, or CD8+CD57+ T cells (not recorded which) from PBMCs. These receptors originate from a human donor in good health, serving as a control.

A remark on this clonotype: Likely a read error: the CDR3 ends without its conserved phenylalanine or tryptophan. The DNA is omitted, as the CDR3 cannot be located on it reliably, and the CDR3 follows TCRdb's listing. The chain couples TRBV7-2 to TRBJ2-1; TRBD2, the table's D call, was not compared with the DNA. Termini included, the CDR3 measures 12 amino acids. Germline assignment: CDR1 SGHTA and CDR2 FQGNSA. CDR3 amino acids: CASSWGLGAEQY.

This clonotype was recorded at least ten times. V gene TRBV7-2 combines with J gene TRBJ1-2; possibly TRBD1 for D (6 bases). CDR3 length: 15 residues. Germline-derived CDR1 and CDR2 are SGHTA and FQGNSA. V gave up 2 bases and J gave up 6 bases, with 16 bases separating them. The CDR3 region has the DNA TGTGCCAGCAGCTTATCCCCGGGACAAAAGGATGGCTACACCTTC. It yields the protein CASSLSPGQKDGYTF. Full variable domain (outside the CDR3, taken from reference TRBV7-2 and TRBJ1-2): GAGVSQSPSNKVTEKGKDVELRCDPISGHTALYWYRQSLGQGLEFLIYFQGNSAPDKSGLPSDRFSAERTGGSVSTLTIQRTQQEDSAVYLCASSLSPGQKDGYTFGSGTRLTVV.

This clonotype was found many times. The chain employs TRBV7-6 and TRBJ1-1; TRBD1 is a possible D gene (5 bases). This CDR3 has 14 amino acids. From germline, CDR1 is SGHVS and CDR2 FNYEAQ. V was clipped by 1 base and J by 1 base, with 7 bases between them. The CDR3 loop reads CASSLGGTNTEAFF. As DNA, the CDR3 is TGTGCCAGCAGCTTAGGCGGGACGAACACTGAAGCTTTCTTT.

At least ten counts were recorded for this clonotype. The rearrangement links TRBV27 to TRBJ1-6; a possible D gene is TRBD1 (5 bases). V gave up 5 bases and J gave up 8 bases, with 13 bases separating them. This CDR3 region has 14 residues. From germline, CDR1 is MNHEY and CDR2 SMNVEV (reference sequence). The DNA of the CDR3 is TGTGCCAGCAGTCCACTAGTCAGGGATTCACCCCTCCACTTT. Translating it yields CASSPLVRDSPLHF.

Notes on this clonotype: The germline gene is not matched at one end of the junction; a read error may be the cause. J is TRBJ2-7 and V is TRBV20-1; D tentatively fits TRBD1 or TRBD2 (6 bases each). CDR1 and CDR2 (germline): DFQATT, SNEGSKA (reference sequence). The CDR3 consists of 14 residues. The CDR3 is CSASRGQLYPEQYF. In DNA, the CDR3 is TGCAGCGCTAGTCGGGGGCAGCTTTACCCGGAGCAGTACTTC.

This clonotype was detected many times. The rearrangement uses TRBV4-2 and TRBJ2-3; 12 positions agree with TRBD2. V lost 0 bases, J lost 5 bases, and 12 bases stayed unmatched. Germline values: CDR1 LGHNA, CDR2 YNFKEQ. CDR3 length: 19 residues. CDR3 region: CASSQDARPSGGAIDTQYF. The CDR3 bases are TGTGCCAGCAGCCAAGATGCCCGTCCTAGCGGGGGGGCGATAGATACGCAGTATTTT.

J is TRBJ1-2 and V is TRBV19, with D possibly TRBD1 on 6 matching bases. The V gene lost 7 bases and the J gene lost 6 bases, with 18 bases spanning the gap. This CDR3 comprises 14 residues. Germline V gives CDR1 LNHDA, CDR2 SQIVND (reference sequence). In nucleotides, the CDR3 is TGTGCCAGTAATCTCGACAGGTGGATGGATGGCTACACCTTC. It specifies CASNLDRWMDGYTF. Using reference TRBV19 and TRBJ1-2 for the parts outside the CDR3, the full variable domain is DGGITQSPKYLFRKEGQNVTLSCEQNLNHDAMYWYRQDPGQGLRLIYYSQIVNDFQKGDIAEGYSVSREKKESFPLTVTSAQKNPTAFYLCASNLDRWMDGYTFGSGTRLTVV.

This clonotype was detected only once. The chain joins TRBV2 to TRBJ2-1; D is perhaps TRBD1 (6 bases). The CDR3 spans 18 residues. Trimming left V 6 bases short and J 7 bases short, with 28 bases between. The V gene's germline CDR1 is SNHLY and CDR2 FYNNEI. In DNA, the CDR3 is TGTGCCAGCAGCTTGTCGACAGGCCCTGGCCAGCCCCAGAATGAGCAGTTCTTC. Translation: CASSLSTGPGQPQNEQFF.

This chain connects TRBV9 to TRBJ2-1; D possibly corresponds to TRBD2 (7 bases). Germline lookup yields CDR1 SGDLS and CDR2 YYNGEE. V shed 4 bases and J shed 8 bases, with 25 bases lying between them. The CDR3 extends over 17 amino acids. CDR3 DNA: TGTGCCAGCAGCCAAGGCCTGGGGGGGGGCAGAGGCGATGAGCAGTTCTTC. Translated, it gives CASSQGLGGGRGDEQFF.

The rearrangement joins TRBV5-1 to TRBJ1-1; D perhaps matches TRBD1 (6 bases). V gave up 0 bases and J gave up 6 bases, with 12 bases separating them. CDR1 is SGHRS, CDR2 YFSETQ, per germline. The CDR3 runs 14 residues. The CDR3 DNA reads as TGCGCCAGCAGCTTGGAAGCTGGGGGCGCTGAAGCTTTCTTT. Translated, it gives CASSLEAGGAEAFF.

This clonotype was seen at least ten times. This chain connects TRBV7-8 to TRBJ2-7; D is unclear. Germline V gene sequence: CDR1 SGHVS, CDR2 FQNEAQ. The CDR3 loop spans 15 amino acids. Trimming took off 0 bases at V and 2 bases at J, with 11 bases between the two ends. This chain's CDR3 is CASSLALGGPYEQYF. CDR3 bases: TGTGCCAGCAGCTTAGCGCTAGGCGGACCCTACGAGCAGTACTTC. The full variable domain, completed using reference TRBV7-8 and TRBJ2-7, is GAGVSQSPRYKVAKRGQDVALRCDPISGHVSLFWYQQALGQGPEFLTYFQNEAQLDKSGLPSDRFFAERPEGSVSTLKIQRTQQEDSAVYLCASSLALGGPYEQYFGPGTRLTVT.

The chain recombines TRBV2 with TRBJ1-2; 8 bases are shared with TRBD1. There are 14 residues in the CDR3. The junction had 9 bases not matched to a gene; V was cut back by 6 bases and J by 6 bases. CDR1 and CDR2 from the germline V gene are SNHLY and FYNNEI. The CDR3 bases are TGTGCCAGCAGATCCCTGGACAGGGCTAATGGCTACACCTTC. Residues: CASRSLDRANGYTF.

V gene TRBV6-2 or TRBV6-3 combines with J gene TRBJ1-2; D perhaps matches TRBD1 (5 bases). The CDR3 has 15 amino acids. In germline, CDR1 is MNHEY, CDR2 SVGEGT. V lost 6 bases to trimming and J lost 6 bases, with 20 bases between them. The CDR3 protein is CASSFWGYGEDGYTF. Here the CDR3 DNA reads TGTGCCAGCAGCTTTTGGGGGTACGGCGAAGATGGCTACACCTTC.

The gene calls are TRBV11-3 and TRBJ2-1, with D perhaps matching TRBD1 (6 bases). V was pared by 0 bases and J by 15 bases, with 9 bases between. The CDR3 loop spans 11 amino acids. Germline loops: CDR1 SGHNT, CDR2 YENEEA. The CDR3 nucleotides read TGTGCCAGCAGCTTAGATGCAGGGGTGTTCTTC. It is translated as CASSLDAGVFF.